The TCR beta chain under discussion was sequenced for a study of blood T cell repertoires in COVID-19. About the research overall: Italy, Spain and the United States were the sources of the convalescent and acute COVID-19 samples. Sample material is recorded as cDNA or gDNA derived from T cells, B-cell-depleted T cells, or PBMCs.

CDR3 size: 15 residues. CDR1 LNHDA and CDR2 SQIVND come from the germline V gene (reference sequence). Trimming pared 3 bases from V and 6 bases from J, leaving 15 bases between. Seattle's enrolled individuals joined amid active infection and were then monitored longitudinally. In the original processing: The authors estimated nucleated cell counts from reference gene primer amplification. This table comes from immunoSEQ multiplex PCR, and its TCRdb copy is limited to in-frame clones, with some not included. V, J and clone size are taken as reported in that table, and D and trimming were inferred from the DNA itself. The data show about 170,000 clones, with about nine tenths seen just once and about 4.8% held by the top ten.

Sample: peripheral blood. The receptor was isolated from a man aged 25 to 45 with COVID-19, enrolled during active disease. This chain links TRBV19 with TRBJ2-1; tentative D call: TRBD2 (5 bases). CDR3 DNA: TGTGCCAGTAGTATGGGCCCAGGTCGGGGCAATGAGCAGTTCTTC. Its protein product is CASSMGPGRGNEQFF.